The 24 T cell receptor beta chains below all came from one sample that was sequenced in a study of T cells after yellow fever vaccination. One entry per CDR3 protein, called by TCRdb with MiXCR from the 5' RACE reads. The sample contains hundreds of thousands of distinct CDR3 sequences, about 14% of which appear only once. The sequencing used PBMCs, collected on the day of the yellow fever booster vaccination. Receptors originate from a man aged 25-45 years who received the YFV17D yellow fever vaccine.

The genes are TRBV24-1 and TRBJ2-1; D is uncertain. Deletions cut 2 bases from V and 4 bases from J, with 5 bases between. Germline V gene lookup returns CDR1 KGHDR and CDR2 SFDVKD. The CDR3 covers 13 residues. DNA of the CDR3: TGTGCCACCAGTGATTCCGGATACAATGAGCAGTTCTTC. Encoded protein: CATSDSGYNEQFF.

In this sample, this clonotype turned up many times. The CDR3 DNA reads as TGCGCCAGCAGCGTAGGGACTAGCGTCGGCAATGAGCAGTTCTTC. Translation: CASSVGTSVGNEQFF. The chain carries TRBV5-1 and TRBJ2-1; 10 positions match TRBD2. The germline V gene encodes CDR1 SGHRS and CDR2 YFSETQ. The CDR3 is 15 residues long. After removal of 4 bases from V and 6 bases from J, the junction contained 7 bases not matched to a gene. The whole variable domain, filled in from reference TRBV5-1 and TRBJ2-1, reads KAGVTQTPRYLIKTRGQQVTLSCSPISGHRSVSWYQQTPGQGLQFLFEYFSETQRNKGNFPGRFSGRQFSNSRSEMNVSTLELGDSALYLCASSVGTSVGNEQFFGPGTRLTVL.

This clonotype was counted at least ten times. In DNA form, the CDR3 reads TGCGCCAGCAGTTGGCAGGATAATACCGGGGAGCTGTTTTTT. This encodes CASSWQDNTGELFF. The chain is built from TRBV5-1 and TRBJ2-2, with unresolved D. Between the trimmed V and J ends, which lost 5 bases and 5 bases, there was a span of 13 bases. The V gene's germline CDR1 is SGHRS and CDR2 YFSETQ. The CDR3 sequence is 14 residues long.

Comment on this clonotype: One end of the junction varies from germline; a read error may be responsible. The chain joins TRBV6-5 to TRBJ2-2; 8 bases agree with TRBD2. CDR1 is MNHEY, CDR2 SVGAGI, per germline. The CDR3 has 13 residues. CDR3 in amino acids: CASSYLSGGGLFF. In DNA form, the CDR3 reads TGTGCCAGCAGTTACCTTTCGGGGGGGGGGCTGTTTTTT.

The chain carries TRBV4-3 and TRBJ2-7; D not resolved. Trimming removed 1 base from V and 5 bases from J, with 9 bases in between. The CDR3 runs to 13 residues. Germline CDR1 and CDR2: LGHNA and YSLEER. Here the CDR3 reads CASSQGPGDEQYF. CDR3 DNA sequence: TGCGCCAGCAGCCAAGGCCCAGGCGACGAGCAGTACTTC.

This clonotype has just a few counts. The DNA of the CDR3 is TGTGCCAGCGCACACCGCCTCGGGGGGGGTGGGGAGCAGTTCTTC. It specifies CASAHRLGGGGEQFF. The chain combines TRBV12-3 or TRBV12-4 with TRBJ2-1; 8 nucleotides line up with TRBD2. The length of the CDR3 is 15 residues. The V segment lost 8 bases and the J segment 10 bases; nucleotides outside the gene matches: 16.

This clonotype was seen only a few times. This chain connects TRBV29-1 to TRBJ1-1; 7 bases map to TRBD1. The germline V gene has CDR1 SQVTM and CDR2 ANQGSEA. This CDR3 is built from 12 residues. The junction had 4 bases not matched to a gene; V was cut back by 4 bases and J by 5 bases. CDR3 protein: CSVAGGGTEAFF. CDR3 coding DNA: TGCAGCGTTGCAGGGGGTGGGACTGAAGCTTTCTTT.

This clonotype was observed a handful of times. The chain links TRBV5-5 to TRBJ2-7, with 10 bases identical to TRBD2. V was clipped by 3 bases and J by 5 bases; unmatched bases: 5. Germline CDR1 and CDR2: SGHKS and YYEKEE (reference sequence). CDR3 size: 14 residues. This chain's CDR3 is CASSSLLAGDEQYF. The CDR3, as DNA: TGTGCCAGCAGCTCTCTCCTAGCGGGAGACGAGCAGTACTTC.

This clonotype was counted a few times. The genes are TRBV6-1 and TRBJ1-2, with D hard to call. Germline-derived CDR1 and CDR2 are MNHNS and SASEGT. The CDR3 extends over 13 amino acids. Trimming shortened V by 2 bases and J by 7 bases, and 11 bases separated the two germline ends. The CDR3 loop is CASSERGRSGYTF. As DNA, the CDR3 is TGTGCCAGCAGTGAAAGAGGACGGAGTGGCTACACCTTC.

The chain carries TRBV19 and TRBJ2-7; 10 bases are a match to TRBD1. The CDR3 length is 14 residues. Germline V gene lookup returns CDR1 LNHDA and CDR2 SQIVND (reference sequence). J was trimmed by 1 base and V by 10 bases; bases with no gene match: 7. CDR3 in amino acids: CATKTGQGSYEQYF. The DNA of the CDR3 is TGTGCCACAAAAACGGGACAGGGGTCCTACGAGCAGTACTTC.

The rearrangement uses TRBV7-2 and TRBJ2-7, with D possibly being TRBD1 (5 bases). The CDR3 contains 14 residues. V gave up 5 bases and J gave up 0 bases, with 11 bases separating them. Per the germline V gene, CDR1 is SGHTA and CDR2 is FQGNSA. CDR3 nucleotides: TGTGCCAGCAGCCCAAACCAGGGCTCCTACGAGCAGTACTTC. This gives the protein CASSPNQGSYEQYF.

This clonotype was recorded a few times. The rearrangement joins TRBV6-2 or TRBV6-3 to TRBJ2-4; 7 positions agree with TRBD1. Germline assignment: CDR1 MNHEY and CDR2 SVGEGT. V was clipped by 0 bases and J by 6 bases; unmatched bases: 5. The CDR3 runs 15 residues. The CDR3 DNA is TGTGCCAGCAGTTACTCGAGGACAGGTGGAAACATTCAGTACTTC. The encoded protein is CASSYSRTGGNIQYF.

The genes are TRBV11-2 and TRBJ2-4; no reliable D call. The CDR3 length is 13 residues. V was cut by 3 bases and J by 5 bases, with 8 bases left in between. Germline V gene lookup returns CDR1 SGHAT and CDR2 FQNNGV. CDR3 loop: CASSFGNQNIQYF. CDR3 bases: TGTGCCAGCAGCTTCGGTAACCAAAACATTCAGTACTTC.

In this sample, this clonotype turned up a few times. The chain employs TRBV4-3 and TRBJ2-7, with D perhaps TRBD1 (6 bases). Trimming pared 5 bases from V and 6 bases from J, leaving 11 bases between. The CDR3 totals 12 residues. In germline, CDR1 is LGHNA, CDR2 YSLEER. DNA for the CDR3: TGCGCCAGCAGCGACAGGCAAGGCGAGCAGTACTTC. Its protein is CASSDRQGEQYF.

The rearrangement uses TRBV14 and TRBJ2-4; D unclear. The germline gives CDR1 SGHDN, CDR2 FVKESK. V was clipped by 6 bases and J by 3 bases, with 9 bases between them. The CDR3 is 13 amino acids. DNA for the CDR3: TGTGCCAGCAGGGGCTTGGGCAAAAACATTCAGTACTTC. This encodes CASRGLGKNIQYF.

This clonotype came up many times. The chain couples TRBV6-2 or TRBV6-3 to TRBJ2-7; tentative D call: TRBD2 (6 bases). The CDR3 loop spans 14 amino acids. V was clipped by 2 bases and J by 2 bases, with 10 bases between them. Per the germline V gene, CDR1 is MNHEY and CDR2 is SVGEGT. The CDR3 nucleotides read TGTGCCAGCAGTTACAGCGGGCCGACCTACGAGCAGTACTTC. Protein sequence: CASSYSGPTYEQYF.

This clonotype has a handful of counts. The chain joins TRBV7-2 to TRBJ2-1; unclear D gene. The germline V gene has CDR1 SGHTA and CDR2 FQGNSA. The CDR3 totals 16 residues. V was clipped by 5 bases and J by 0 bases, with 14 bases between them. CDR3 bases: TGTGCCAGCAGCCCCCTGGGTGGAAACTCCTACAATGAGCAGTTCTTC. The encoded protein is CASSPLGGNSYNEQFF. Combining the CDR3 with reference TRBV7-2 and TRBJ2-1 gives the whole variable domain GAGVSQSPSNKVTEKGKDVELRCDPISGHTALYWYRQSLGQGLEFLIYFQGNSAPDKSGLPSDRFSAERTGGSVSTLTIQRTQQEDSAVYLCASSPLGGNSYNEQFFGPGTRLTVL.

The chain couples TRBV29-1 to TRBJ2-7, with D possibly being TRBD2 (5 bases). Germline V gene sequence: CDR1 SQVTM, CDR2 ANQGSEA. V lost 4 bases and J 6 bases, leaving 13 bases between the germline ends. The CDR3 sequence is 12 residues long. This chain's CDR3 is CSVARGRREQYF. In DNA form, the CDR3 reads TGCAGCGTTGCCCGGGGTCGGCGCGAGCAGTACTTC.

This clonotype was detected only a few times. The rearrangement links TRBV7-2 to TRBJ2-7; D might be TRBD2 (6 bases). V lost 5 bases, J lost 10 bases, and 21 bases lay in between. The length of the CDR3 is 14 residues. Germline V gene sequence: CDR1 SGHTA, CDR2 FQGNSA. The CDR3 sequence: CASSLGGGNQFQYF. The CDR3 DNA follows: TGTGCCAGCAGCCTGGGGGGTGGTAATCAGTTCCAGTACTTC.

This clonotype was seen repeatedly, ten times or more. The CDR3 spells CSAERVADGTDTQYF. CDR3 coding DNA: TGCAGTGCGGAGAGGGTAGCGGACGGCACAGATACGCAGTATTTT. The chain has TRBV20-1 and TRBJ2-3, with D possibly matching TRBD2 (6 bases). The CDR3 loop spans 15 amino acids. CDR1 is DFQATT, CDR2 SNEGSKA, per germline (reference sequence). V lost 6 bases, J lost 1 base, and 17 bases lay in between.

The V gene is TRBV19, the J gene TRBJ2-1; 9 bases map to TRBD1. The CDR3 runs to 15 residues. Germline CDR1 is LNHDA and CDR2 is SQIVND (reference sequence). The junction had 0 bases not matched to a gene; V was cut back by 3 bases and J by 0 bases. The CDR3 protein is CASSMGQGSYNEQFF. CDR3 nucleotides: TGTGCCAGTAGTATGGGACAGGGCTCCTACAATGAGCAGTTCTTC.

The gene calls are TRBV20-1 and TRBJ2-1; D might be TRBD2 (6 bases). Germline CDR1 reads DFQATT; CDR2 reads SNEGSKA (reference sequence). Trimming took off 0 bases at V and 4 bases at J, with 13 bases between the two ends. This CDR3 has 15 residues. Here the CDR3 reads CSARDRGIVYNEQFF. The CDR3 nucleotides read TGCAGTGCTAGAGATCGGGGGATAGTGTACAATGAGCAGTTCTTC.

This chain joins TRBV10-3 and TRBJ2-5; 7 bases map to TRBD1. The germline gives CDR1 ENHRY, CDR2 SYGVKD. The CDR3 is 14 residues long. V was pared by 4 bases and J by 3 bases, with 5 bases of the junction left unmatched. The CDR3: CAISAPDREETQYF. In DNA form, the CDR3 reads TGTGCCATCAGTGCCCCAGACAGGGAAGAGACCCAGTACTTC.

The gene calls are TRBV4-3 and TRBJ2-5; no reliable D call. CDR1 and CDR2 from the germline V gene are LGHNA and YSLEER. V was pared by 0 bases and J by 5 bases, with 10 bases between. CDR3 length: 14 amino acids. The CDR3 DNA sequence: TGCGCCAGCAGCCAAGATGTTCGGCGGGAGACCCAGTACTTC. Translated: CASSQDVRRETQYF.